The 4 T cell receptor beta chains reported below all come from one sample, sequenced in a study of CD8+CD57+ T cells in acquired aplastic anemia. TCR beta VDJ combinations and CDR3 sequences were profiled from genomic DNA. TCRdb processed the reads anew with MiXCR; each CDR3 protein has one entry. Of hundreds of thousands of distinct CDR3 sequences listed, around 32% are singletons. Sequencing involved patients with CD8+CD57+ cell expansion previously shown by flow cytometry. Sequencing used sorted CD4+, CD8+, or CD8+CD57+ T cells (not recorded which) from PBMCs. The receptor source for this set is a human donor with aplastic anemia.

This chain links TRBV19 with TRBJ1-2; tentatively, D is TRBD1 (6 bases). Germline-derived CDR1 and CDR2 are LNHDA and SQIVND (reference sequence). The CDR3 covers 13 residues. The V gene lost 6 bases and the J gene lost 4 bases, with 12 bases spanning the gap. CDR3 sequence (DNA): TGTGCCAGTAGATCCGGGACAAGCTATGGCTACACCTTC. Amino acid sequence: CASRSGTSYGYTF.

This clonotype was seen repeatedly, ten times or more. V is TRBV20-1 and J is TRBJ1-6; D is uncertain. Germline CDR1 and CDR2: DFQATT and SNEGSKA (reference sequence). This CDR3 contains 14 residues. Between the trimmed V and J ends, which lost 3 bases and 9 bases, there was a span of 15 bases. The CDR3, as DNA: TGCAGTGCTAGGGTGAGCGGGAACGGTTCACCCCTCCACTTT. This encodes CSARVSGNGSPLHF.

In this sample, this clonotype turned up many times. The V call is TRBV12-3 or TRBV12-4, the J call TRBJ1-2; no clear D gene. Trimming removed 1 base at V and 6 bases at J, with 12 bases between. This CDR3 spans 14 amino acids. This chain's CDR3 is CASSLEGRWNGYTF. The CDR3 DNA sequence: TGTGCCAGCAGTTTAGAAGGCAGGTGGAATGGCTACACCTTC.

J is TRBJ2-7 and V is TRBV9; 7 bases line up with TRBD2. The CDR3 spans 18 residues. Trimming took 6 bases from V and 7 from J; bases not matched to a gene: 25. Per germline, CDR1 SGDLS and CDR2 YYNGEE. Here the CDR3 DNA reads TGTGCCAGCACCCCAAGGGGTGACCCCAACCTACTAGCGCGGGAGCAGTACTTC. Its translation is CASTPRGDPNLLAREQYF.